The next 21 T cell receptor beta chains were all read from a single sample in a study of blood T cell repertoires in COVID-19. Using immunoSEQ multiplex PCR, the repertoire was profiled, and TCRdb retains in-frame clones only, with some absent. The sample has about 81,000 clones, 88% seen once. The sample consisted of peripheral blood. Every receptor here comes from a man between 65 and 85 years old with acute or convalescent COVID-19.

This chain uses TRBV28 with TRBJ1-6; D may be TRBD1 (5 bases). The germline CDR1 and CDR2 sequences are MDHEN and SYDVKM. The CDR3 extends over 18 amino acids. V was cut by 4 bases and J by 7 bases, with 23 bases left in between. In DNA, the CDR3 is TGTGCCAGCAGTTCCCTGAGTAAACAGGCACAATTGAATTCACCCCTCCACTTT. The encoded protein is CASSSLSKQAQLNSPLHF.

The chain is built from TRBV4-1 and TRBJ1-3; tentatively, D is TRBD1 (6 bases). Deletions cut 1 base from V and 1 base from J, with 14 bases between. The germline V gene encodes CDR1 MGHRA and CDR2 YSYEKL. The CDR3 covers 17 residues. The DNA for the CDR3 is TGCGCCAGCAGCCAAGCTGCAGGGGAATGGTCTGGAAACACCATATATTTT. Its protein product is CASSQAAGEWSGNTIYF.

V and J are TRBV5-4 and TRBJ1-2; D is possibly TRBD1 (5 bases). CDR1 and CDR2 from the germline V gene are SGHNT and YYREEE (reference sequence). CDR3 length: 19 residues. The V gene lost 2 bases and the J gene lost 4 bases, with 27 bases spanning the gap. CDR3 sequence reads: CASSFPGDLKGATTYGYTF. DNA for the CDR3: TGTGCCAGCAGCTTCCCGGGGGACCTCAAGGGTGCAACCACCTATGGCTACACCTTC.

The rearrangement joins TRBV5-1 to TRBJ2-7; D uncertain. The CDR3 covers 14 residues. CDR1 SGHRS and CDR2 YFSETQ come from the germline V gene. V gave up 0 bases and J gave up 1 base, with 8 bases separating them. The DNA for the CDR3 is TGCGCCAGCAGCTTGGTGGGCGAATCCTACGAGCAGTACTTC. Translation: CASSLVGESYEQYF.

This rearrangement joins TRBV6-6 to TRBJ1-1; perhaps TRBD1 as D (6 bases). The CDR3 length is 16 residues. V was shortened by 0 bases and J by 0 bases, with 11 bases between the two germline ends. The germline V gene has CDR1 MNHNY and CDR2 SVGAGI (reference sequence). The CDR3 here is CASSYSGAGMNTEAFF. CDR3 DNA sequence: TGTGCCAGCAGTTACTCGGGGGCAGGGATGAACACTGAAGCTTTCTTT.

The chain has TRBV5-1 and TRBJ1-1; 9 nucleotides align to TRBD1. Germline-derived CDR1 and CDR2 are SGHRS and YFSETQ. The junction had 5 bases not matched to a gene; V was cut back by 7 bases and J by 1 base. The CDR3 loop spans 14 amino acids. In DNA, the CDR3 is TGCGCCAGCGGGACAGGGCGGGCGAACACTGAAGCTTTCTTT. It translates to CASGTGRANTEAFF.

V usage is TRBV15 and J usage is TRBJ2-3; weak D call: TRBD1 (6 bases). The CDR3 extends over 17 amino acids. V was pared by 9 bases and J by 0 bases, with 22 bases between. The V gene's germline CDR1 is LNHNV and CDR2 YYDKDF (reference sequence). The CDR3 sequence: CATQLTVGRGSTDTQYF. The CDR3 DNA is TGTGCCACACAATTAACGGTGGGCAGGGGTAGCACAGATACGCAGTATTTT.

The J gene is TRBJ2-2, the V gene TRBV28; D remains ambiguous. Per the germline V gene, CDR1 is MDHEN and CDR2 is SYDVKM. This CDR3 region has 15 residues. Trimming pared 1 base from V and 2 bases from J, leaving 8 bases between. CDR3 in amino acids: CASSLYGGNTGELFF. CDR3 DNA sequence: TGTGCCAGCAGTTTATATGGCGGAAACACCGGGGAGCTGTTTTTT.

The V gene is TRBV15, the J gene TRBJ2-2, with D tentatively TRBD2 (5 bases). The CDR3 contains 16 residues. V shed 3 bases and J shed 2 bases, with 13 bases lying between them. Germline V gene sequence: CDR1 LNHNV, CDR2 YYDKDF (reference sequence). In DNA, the CDR3 is TGTGCCACCAGCAGGGGAGCGGTTAGAAACACCGGGGAGCTGTTTTTT. The encoded protein is CATSRGAVRNTGELFF.

The CDR3 sequence: CASSLSGGSNEQFF. The CDR3 DNA is TGTGCCAGCAGCTTATCAGGGGGTAGCAATGAGCAGTTCTTC. This sequence joins TRBV11-2 and TRBJ2-1; 7 nucleotides match TRBD1. The CDR3 is 14 residues long. CDR1 SGHAT and CDR2 FQNNGV come from the germline V gene. V lost 2 bases, J lost 6 bases, and 4 bases stayed unmatched.

The CDR3 DNA reads TGTGCCAGCAGCCAAAACTATGGCTACACCTTC. It translates to CASSQNYGYTF. This chain links TRBV7-9 with TRBJ1-2; no firm D call. This CDR3 region has 11 residues. The V gene lost 5 bases and the J gene lost 2 bases, with 3 bases spanning the gap. Germline CDR1 SEHNR, CDR2 FQNEAQ (reference sequence). Together with reference TRBV7-9 and TRBJ1-2, the CDR3 gives the full variable domain: DTGVSQNPRHKITKRGQNVTFRCDPISEHNRLYWYRQTLGQGPEFLTYFQNEAQLEKSRLLSDRFSAERPKGSFSTLEIQRTEQGDSAMYLCASSQNYGYTFGSGTRLTVV.

J is TRBJ1-1 and V is TRBV28, with D possibly matching TRBD1 (5 bases). Looked up from germline, CDR1 is MDHEN and CDR2 is SYDVKM. The CDR3 is 15 amino acids. V was cut by 7 bases and J by 0 bases, with 15 bases left in between. CDR3 in amino acids: CASTLGGVMNTEAFF. CDR3 bases: TGTGCCAGCACCTTGGGGGGGGTCATGAACACTGAAGCTTTCTTT.

In this sample, this clone turned up once. The DNA of the CDR3 is TGCGCCAGCAGCTCCTACGGGGGGGCAACTTACAATGAGCAGTTCTTC. Encoded protein: CASSSYGGATYNEQFF. This rearrangement joins TRBV5-1 to TRBJ2-1; 8 bases are a match to TRBD2. The CDR3 totals 16 residues. Trimming at V came to 3 bases and at J to 4 bases, leaving 9 bases not matched to a gene. CDR1 is SGHRS, CDR2 YFSETQ, per germline.

The chain carries TRBV15 and TRBJ2-7, with D perhaps matching TRBD1 (6 bases). There are 13 residues in the CDR3. Trimming left V 2 bases short and J 5 bases short, with 10 bases between. Germline assignment: CDR1 LNHNV and CDR2 YYDKDF (reference sequence). This CDR3 reads CATSRQGSHEQYF. For the CDR3, the DNA is TGTGCCACCAGCAGACAGGGGTCCCACGAGCAGTACTTC.

This rearrangement joins TRBV7-2 to TRBJ2-1, with 13 bases matching TRBD2. V gave up 5 bases and J gave up 8 bases; unmatched junction bases: 9. This CDR3 region has 16 residues. Looked up from germline, CDR1 is SGHTA and CDR2 is FQGNSA. In DNA form, the CDR3 reads TGTGCCAGCAGCATCAGACTAGCGGGAGGCGAGTATGAGCAGTTCTTC. Amino acid sequence: CASSIRLAGGEYEQFF.

V is TRBV19 and J is TRBJ2-2, with no clear D. This CDR3 contains 13 residues. Per germline, CDR1 LNHDA and CDR2 SQIVND (reference sequence). V was clipped by 8 bases and J by 5 bases, with 12 bases between them. CDR3 residues: CASLQRYTGELFF. The CDR3 nucleotides are TGTGCCAGTCTGCAACGCTATACCGGGGAGCTGTTTTTT.

The chain joins TRBV7-2 to TRBJ2-1; maybe TRBD1 (6 bases). Trimming left V 4 bases short and J 7 bases short, with 20 bases between. The CDR3 runs to 16 residues. Germline V lookup: CDR1 SGHTA, CDR2 FQGNSA. CDR3 sequence (DNA): TGTGCCAGCAGCTGGCTCGGGACACACGTCCAGAATGAGCAGTTCTTC. It specifies CASSWLGTHVQNEQFF.

This CDR3 is CASNSRGAPDTQYF. The CDR3 region has the DNA TGCGCCAGCAACTCGCGGGGGGCTCCGGATACGCAGTATTTT. The chain links TRBV5-1 to TRBJ2-3; 8 bases align to TRBD2. With V trimmed by 6 bases and J by 6 bases, 9 bases remained unmatched. Per germline, CDR1 SGHRS and CDR2 YFSETQ. The CDR3 has 14 amino acids. The variable domain in full, completed from reference TRBV5-1 and TRBJ2-3, reads KAGVTQTPRYLIKTRGQQVTLSCSPISGHRSVSWYQQTPGQGLQFLFEYFSETQRNKGNFPGRFSGRQFSNSRSEMNVSTLELGDSALYLCASNSRGAPDTQYFGPGTRLTVL.

This clone was seen a single time. The chain recombines TRBV7-2 with TRBJ2-3; 7 bases map to TRBD1. Per the germline V gene, CDR1 is SGHTA and CDR2 is FQGNSA. V lost 5 bases and J lost 3; bases outside the gene matches: 5. The CDR3 extends over 14 amino acids. CDR3 region: CASSRGQKTDTQYF. The CDR3 bases are TGTGCCAGCAGCCGGGGACAGAAAACAGATACGCAGTATTTT.

This clone was recorded only once. The V and J genes are TRBV10-2 and TRBJ2-1, with TRBD1 matching over 9 bases. This CDR3 comprises 16 residues. J was trimmed by 5 bases and V by 6 bases; bases with no gene match: 11. From germline, CDR1 is WSHSY and CDR2 SAAADI. CDR3 in amino acids: CASRPRTGGAHNEQFF. DNA for the CDR3: TGCGCCAGCAGACCTAGAACAGGGGGCGCCCACAATGAGCAGTTCTTC.

This clone was seen just once. The V and J genes are TRBV5-1 and TRBJ2-1, with 12 positions matching TRBD2. The CDR3 contains 17 residues. Germline assignment: CDR1 SGHRS and CDR2 YFSETQ. V shed 1 base and J 4 bases; nucleotides not matched to a gene: 6. The CDR3 bases are TGCGCCAGCAGCTTGCAGACTAGCGGGAGACTATACAATGAGCAGTTCTTC. Its translation is CASSLQTSGRLYNEQFF.